The count of the clone carrying this T cell receptor (beta chain) is one. The CDR3 length is 18 residues. Germline-derived CDR1 and CDR2 are LNHDA and SQIVND (reference sequence). After removal of 8 bases from V and 3 bases from J, the junction contained 15 bases not matched to a gene. This sample was taken from a study of control samples from healthy donors and cancer patients. Only in-frame clones appear in the TCRdb table, and some are missing; sequencing was by immunoSEQ multiplex PCR. The data show 250,000 to 300,000 clones, over 70% seen once. This sequence originates from a woman in her sixties or seventies with lung cancer. The J gene is TRBJ2-3, the V gene TRBV19; 12 positions match TRBD2. The sample was PBMCs. The CDR3 loop reads CASSGGLAGGPGTDTQYF. The DNA of the CDR3 is TGTGCCAGTTCCGGGGGGCTAGCGGGAGGGCCTGGTACAGATACGCAGTATTTT.